This T cell receptor (beta chain) was documented in a study of cytomegalovirus exposure and HLA in healthy donors. The overall study: Early released data had tens of millions of unique TCRs, all coming from HLA-typed donors.

With 60 Vbeta and 13 Jbeta primers, the PCR was carried out. Generated by immunoSEQ multiplex PCR, the TCRdb table keeps only in-frame clones and is missing some. Among approximately 170,000 clones, around 75% were seen once, and the ten largest hold under 3%. Samples came from healthy bone marrow donors. Sequencing was done on a sample of PBMCs. This sequence originates from a male donor in good health and CMV-seronegative.

CDR3 coding DNA: TGTGCCAGCAGCCAGATTCCAATCACCGGGGAGCTGTTTTTT. Amino acid sequence: CASSQIPITGELFF. The J gene is TRBJ2-2, the V gene TRBV5-5; D gene uncertain. This CDR3 spans 14 amino acids. The V gene lost 4 bases and the J gene lost 4 bases, with 11 bases spanning the gap. CDR1 and CDR2 from the germline V gene are SGHKS and YYEKEE (reference sequence).